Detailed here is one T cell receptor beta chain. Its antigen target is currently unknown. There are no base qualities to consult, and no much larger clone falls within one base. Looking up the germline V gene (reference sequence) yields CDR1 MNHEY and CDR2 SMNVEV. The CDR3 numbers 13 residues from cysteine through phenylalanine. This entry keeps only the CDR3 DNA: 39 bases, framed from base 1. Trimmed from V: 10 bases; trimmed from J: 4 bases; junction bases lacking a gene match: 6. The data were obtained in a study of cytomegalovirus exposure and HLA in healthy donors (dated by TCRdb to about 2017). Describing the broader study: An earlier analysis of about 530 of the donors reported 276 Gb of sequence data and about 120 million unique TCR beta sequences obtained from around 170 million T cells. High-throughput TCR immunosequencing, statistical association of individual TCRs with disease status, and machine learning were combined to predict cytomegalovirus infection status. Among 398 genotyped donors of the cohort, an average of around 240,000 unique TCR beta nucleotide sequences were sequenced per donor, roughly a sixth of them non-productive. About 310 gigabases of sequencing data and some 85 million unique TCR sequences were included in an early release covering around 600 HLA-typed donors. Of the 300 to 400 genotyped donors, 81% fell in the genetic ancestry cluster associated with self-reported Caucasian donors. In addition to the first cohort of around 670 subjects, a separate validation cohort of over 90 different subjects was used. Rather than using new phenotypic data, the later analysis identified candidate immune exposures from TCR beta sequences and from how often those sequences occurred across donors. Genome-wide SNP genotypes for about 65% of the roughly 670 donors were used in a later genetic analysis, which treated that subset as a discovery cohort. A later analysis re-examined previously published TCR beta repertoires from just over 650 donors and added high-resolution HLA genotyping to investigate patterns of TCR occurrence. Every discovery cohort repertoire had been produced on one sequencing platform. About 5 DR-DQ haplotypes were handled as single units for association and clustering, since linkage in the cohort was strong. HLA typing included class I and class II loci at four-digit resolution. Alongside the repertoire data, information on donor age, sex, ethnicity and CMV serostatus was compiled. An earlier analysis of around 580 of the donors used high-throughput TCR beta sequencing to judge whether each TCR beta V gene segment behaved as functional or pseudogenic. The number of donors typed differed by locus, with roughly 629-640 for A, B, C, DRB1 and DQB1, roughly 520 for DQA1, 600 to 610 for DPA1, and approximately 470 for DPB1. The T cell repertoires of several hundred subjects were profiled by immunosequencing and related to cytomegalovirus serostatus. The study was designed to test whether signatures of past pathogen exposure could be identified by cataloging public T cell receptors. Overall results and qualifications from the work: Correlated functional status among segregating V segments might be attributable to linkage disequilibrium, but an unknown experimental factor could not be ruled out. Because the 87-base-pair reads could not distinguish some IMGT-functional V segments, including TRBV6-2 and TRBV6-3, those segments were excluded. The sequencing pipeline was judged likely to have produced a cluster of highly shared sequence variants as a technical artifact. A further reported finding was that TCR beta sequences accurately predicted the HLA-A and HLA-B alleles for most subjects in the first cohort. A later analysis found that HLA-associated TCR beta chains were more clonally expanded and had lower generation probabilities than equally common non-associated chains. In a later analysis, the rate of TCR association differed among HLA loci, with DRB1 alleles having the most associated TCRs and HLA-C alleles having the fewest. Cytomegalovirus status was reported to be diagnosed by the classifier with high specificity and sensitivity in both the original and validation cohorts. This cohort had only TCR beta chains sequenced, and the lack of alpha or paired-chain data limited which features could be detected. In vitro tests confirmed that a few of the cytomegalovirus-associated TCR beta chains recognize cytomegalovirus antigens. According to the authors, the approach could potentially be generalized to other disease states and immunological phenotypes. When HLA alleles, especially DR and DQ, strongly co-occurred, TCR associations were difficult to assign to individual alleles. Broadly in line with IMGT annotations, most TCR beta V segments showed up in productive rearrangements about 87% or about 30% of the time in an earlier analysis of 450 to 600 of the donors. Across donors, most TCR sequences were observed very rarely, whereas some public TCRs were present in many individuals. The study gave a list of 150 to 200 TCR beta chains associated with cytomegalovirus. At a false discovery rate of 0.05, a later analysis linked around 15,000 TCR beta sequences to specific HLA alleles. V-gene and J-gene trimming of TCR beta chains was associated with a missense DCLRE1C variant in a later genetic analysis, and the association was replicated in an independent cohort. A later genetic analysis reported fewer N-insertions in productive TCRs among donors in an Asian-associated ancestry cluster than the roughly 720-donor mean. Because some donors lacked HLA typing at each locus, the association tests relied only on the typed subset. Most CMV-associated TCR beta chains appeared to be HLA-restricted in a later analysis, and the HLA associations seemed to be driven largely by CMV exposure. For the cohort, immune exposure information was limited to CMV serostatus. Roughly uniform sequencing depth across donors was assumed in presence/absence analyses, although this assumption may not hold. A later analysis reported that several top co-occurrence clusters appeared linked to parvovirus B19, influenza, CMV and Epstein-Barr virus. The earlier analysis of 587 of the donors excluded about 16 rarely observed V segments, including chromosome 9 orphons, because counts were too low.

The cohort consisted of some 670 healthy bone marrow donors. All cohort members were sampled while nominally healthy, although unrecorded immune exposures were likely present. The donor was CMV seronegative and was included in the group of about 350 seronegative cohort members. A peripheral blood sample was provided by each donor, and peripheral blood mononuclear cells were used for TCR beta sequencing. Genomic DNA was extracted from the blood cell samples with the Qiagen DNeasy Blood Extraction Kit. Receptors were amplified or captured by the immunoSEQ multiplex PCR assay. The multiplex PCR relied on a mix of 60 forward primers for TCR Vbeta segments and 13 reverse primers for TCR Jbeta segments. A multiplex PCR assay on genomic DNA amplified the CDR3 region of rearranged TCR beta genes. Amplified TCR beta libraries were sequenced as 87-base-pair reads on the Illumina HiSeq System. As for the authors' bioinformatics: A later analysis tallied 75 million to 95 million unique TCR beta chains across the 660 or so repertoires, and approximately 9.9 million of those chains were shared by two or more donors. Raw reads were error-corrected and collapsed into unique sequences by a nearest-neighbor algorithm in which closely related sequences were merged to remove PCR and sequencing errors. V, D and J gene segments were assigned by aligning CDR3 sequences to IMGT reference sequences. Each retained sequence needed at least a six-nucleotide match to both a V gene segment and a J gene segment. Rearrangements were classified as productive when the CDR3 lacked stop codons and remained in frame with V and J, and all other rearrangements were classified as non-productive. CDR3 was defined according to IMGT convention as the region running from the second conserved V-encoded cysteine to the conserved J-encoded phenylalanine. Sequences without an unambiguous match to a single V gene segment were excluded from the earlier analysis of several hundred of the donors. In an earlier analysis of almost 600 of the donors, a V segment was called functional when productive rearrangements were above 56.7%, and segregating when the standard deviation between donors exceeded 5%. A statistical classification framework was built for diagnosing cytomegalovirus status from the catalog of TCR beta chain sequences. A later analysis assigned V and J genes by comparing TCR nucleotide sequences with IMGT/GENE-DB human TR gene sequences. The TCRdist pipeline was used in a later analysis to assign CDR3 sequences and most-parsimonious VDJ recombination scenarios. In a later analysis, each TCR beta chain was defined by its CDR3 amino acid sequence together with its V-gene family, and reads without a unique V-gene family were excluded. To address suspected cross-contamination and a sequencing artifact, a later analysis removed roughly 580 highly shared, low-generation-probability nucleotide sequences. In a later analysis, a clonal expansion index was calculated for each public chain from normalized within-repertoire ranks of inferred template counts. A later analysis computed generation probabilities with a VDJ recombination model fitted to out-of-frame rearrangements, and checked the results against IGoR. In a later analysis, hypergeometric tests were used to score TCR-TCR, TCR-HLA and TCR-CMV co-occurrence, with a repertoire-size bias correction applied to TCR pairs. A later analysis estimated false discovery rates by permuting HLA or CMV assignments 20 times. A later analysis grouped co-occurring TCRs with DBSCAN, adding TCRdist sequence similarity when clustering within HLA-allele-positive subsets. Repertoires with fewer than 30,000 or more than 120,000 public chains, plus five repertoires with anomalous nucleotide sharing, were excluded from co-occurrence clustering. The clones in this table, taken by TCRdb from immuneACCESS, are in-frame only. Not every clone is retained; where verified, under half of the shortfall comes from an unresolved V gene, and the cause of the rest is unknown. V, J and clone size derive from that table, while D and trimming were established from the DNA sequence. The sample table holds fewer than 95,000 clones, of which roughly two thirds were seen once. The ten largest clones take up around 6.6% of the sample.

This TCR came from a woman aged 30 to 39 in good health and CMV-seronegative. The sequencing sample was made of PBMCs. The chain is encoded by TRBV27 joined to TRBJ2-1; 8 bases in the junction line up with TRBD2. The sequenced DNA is TGTGCCACCCGGACGGGGGGGTACAATGAGCAGTTCTTC. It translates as CATRTGGYNEQFF.